This TCR beta chain is from a study of metastatic and nonmetastatic thyroid tumors. All patients were untreated before thyroid surgery. This clone was counted many times. Using MiXCR, TCRdb reanalyzed the PCR reads. The data show almost 9,000 clones, roughly 15% seen once. This clonotype originated in a female donor with papillary thyroid cancer or a benign thyroid nodule (not recorded which). Some clones in this sample may be carry-over from other donors' samples. Material: blood.

In nucleotides, the CDR3 is TGTGCCAGCACCCCAGGAGTAGCGGGAGGGCTCGGGGAGCTGTTTTTT. It yields the protein CASTPGVAGGLGELFF. This sequence joins TRBV7-9 and TRBJ2-2; 11 nucleotides match TRBD2. Unmatched junction bases numbered 11, after V lost 7 bases and J lost 7 bases. Germline CDR1 SEHNR, CDR2 FQNEAQ (reference sequence). This CDR3 is 16 amino acids long.